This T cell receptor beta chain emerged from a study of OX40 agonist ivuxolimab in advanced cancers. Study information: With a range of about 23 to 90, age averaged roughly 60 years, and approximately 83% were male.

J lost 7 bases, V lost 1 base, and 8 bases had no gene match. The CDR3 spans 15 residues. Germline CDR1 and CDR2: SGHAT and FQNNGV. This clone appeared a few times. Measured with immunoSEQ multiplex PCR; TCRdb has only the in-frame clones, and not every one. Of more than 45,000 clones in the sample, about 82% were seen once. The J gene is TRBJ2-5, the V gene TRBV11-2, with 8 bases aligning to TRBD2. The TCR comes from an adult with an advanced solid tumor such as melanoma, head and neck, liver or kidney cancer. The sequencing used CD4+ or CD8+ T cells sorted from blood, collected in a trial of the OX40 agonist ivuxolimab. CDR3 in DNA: TGTGCCAGCAGCTTAGCAACGGGGGGGCCGATGACCCAGTACTTC. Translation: CASSLATGGPMTQYF.